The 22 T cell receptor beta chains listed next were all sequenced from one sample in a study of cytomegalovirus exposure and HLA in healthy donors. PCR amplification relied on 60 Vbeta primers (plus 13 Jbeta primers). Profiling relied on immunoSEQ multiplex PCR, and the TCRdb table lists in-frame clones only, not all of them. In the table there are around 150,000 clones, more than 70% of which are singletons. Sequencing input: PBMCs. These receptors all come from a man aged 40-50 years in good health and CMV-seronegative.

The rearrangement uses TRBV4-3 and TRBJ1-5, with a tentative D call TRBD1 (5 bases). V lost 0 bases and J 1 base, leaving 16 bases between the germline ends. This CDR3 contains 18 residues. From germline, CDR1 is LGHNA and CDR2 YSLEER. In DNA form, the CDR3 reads TGCGCCAGCAGCCAAGATGGGGCAGGCCTGGGGAGCAATCAGCCCCAGCATTTT. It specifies CASSQDGAGLGSNQPQHF.

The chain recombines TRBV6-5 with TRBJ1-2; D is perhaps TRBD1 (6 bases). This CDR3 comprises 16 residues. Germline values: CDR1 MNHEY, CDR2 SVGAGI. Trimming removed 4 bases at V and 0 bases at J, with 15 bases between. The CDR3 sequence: CASSFAPRTANYGYTF. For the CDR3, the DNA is TGTGCCAGCAGTTTCGCCCCTCGGACAGCTAACTATGGCTACACCTTC.

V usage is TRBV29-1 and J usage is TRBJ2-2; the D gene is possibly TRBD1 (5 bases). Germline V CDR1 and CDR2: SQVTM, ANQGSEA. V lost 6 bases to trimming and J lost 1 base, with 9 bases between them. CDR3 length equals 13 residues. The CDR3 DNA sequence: TGCAGCGTCCCCGGACAGAACACCGGGGAGCTGTTTTTT. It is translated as CSVPGQNTGELFF.

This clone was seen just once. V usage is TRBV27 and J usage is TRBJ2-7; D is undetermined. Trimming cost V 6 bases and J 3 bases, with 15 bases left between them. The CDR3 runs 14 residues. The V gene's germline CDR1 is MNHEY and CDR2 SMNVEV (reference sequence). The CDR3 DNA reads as TGTGCCAGCAGCTTGAGAGTACCGCTCTACGAGCAGTACTTC. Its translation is CASSLRVPLYEQYF.

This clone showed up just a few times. The CDR3 nucleotides are TGTGCCAGCAGTTTACCGACTCAGCTAAATCAGCCCCAGCATTTT. Residues: CASSLPTQLNQPQHF. The J gene is TRBJ1-5, the V gene TRBV28; D remains unclear. Per germline, CDR1 MDHEN and CDR2 SYDVKM. The CDR3 sequence is 15 residues long. V was clipped by 2 bases and J by 4 bases, with 12 bases between them. The full variable domain, completed using reference TRBV28 and TRBJ1-5, is DVKVTQSSRYLVKRTGEKVFLECVQDMDHENMFWYRQDPGLGLRLIYFSYDVKMKEKGDIPEGYSVSREKKERFSLILESASTNQTSMYLCASSLPTQLNQPQHFGDGTRLSIL.

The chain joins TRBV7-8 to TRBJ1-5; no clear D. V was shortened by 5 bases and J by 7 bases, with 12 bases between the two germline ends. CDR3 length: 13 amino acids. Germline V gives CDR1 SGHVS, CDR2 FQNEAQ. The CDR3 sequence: CASSNDLGQPQHF. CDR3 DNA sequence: TGTGCCAGCAGCAATGACTTAGGACAGCCCCAGCATTTT.

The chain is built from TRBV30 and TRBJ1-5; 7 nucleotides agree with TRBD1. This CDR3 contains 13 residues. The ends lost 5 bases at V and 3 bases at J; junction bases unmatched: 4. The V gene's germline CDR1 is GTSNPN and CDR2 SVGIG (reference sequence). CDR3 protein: CAWGTVHNQPQHF. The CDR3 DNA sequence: TGTGCCTGGGGGACAGTTCACAATCAGCCCCAGCATTTT.

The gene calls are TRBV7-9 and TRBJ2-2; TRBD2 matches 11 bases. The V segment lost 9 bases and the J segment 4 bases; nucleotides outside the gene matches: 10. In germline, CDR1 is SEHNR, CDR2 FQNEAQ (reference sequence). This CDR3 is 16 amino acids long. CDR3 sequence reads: CASPGTSGIVTGELFF. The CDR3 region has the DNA TGTGCCAGTCCCGGGACTAGCGGAATAGTCACCGGGGAGCTGTTTTTT.

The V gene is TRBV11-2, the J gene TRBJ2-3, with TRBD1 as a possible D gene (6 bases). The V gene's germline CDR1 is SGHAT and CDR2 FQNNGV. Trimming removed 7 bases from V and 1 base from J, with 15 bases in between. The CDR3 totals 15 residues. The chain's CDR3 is CASNFPNRGTDTQYF. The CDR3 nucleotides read TGTGCCAGCAATTTTCCGAACAGGGGCACAGATACGCAGTATTTT.

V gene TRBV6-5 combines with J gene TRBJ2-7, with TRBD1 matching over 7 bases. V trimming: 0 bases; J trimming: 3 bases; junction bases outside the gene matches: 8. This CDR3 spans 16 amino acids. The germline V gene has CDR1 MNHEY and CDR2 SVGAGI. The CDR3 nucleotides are TGTGCCAGCAGTTACTCGACGACAGGGTACTTCTACGAGCAGTACTTC. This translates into CASSYSTTGYFYEQYF.

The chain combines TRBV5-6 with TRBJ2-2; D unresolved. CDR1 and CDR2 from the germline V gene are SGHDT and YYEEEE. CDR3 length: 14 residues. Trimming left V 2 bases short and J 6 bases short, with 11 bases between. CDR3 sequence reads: CASSFGRFPGELFF. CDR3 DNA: TGTGCCAGCAGCTTTGGGCGCTTCCCCGGGGAGCTGTTTTTT.

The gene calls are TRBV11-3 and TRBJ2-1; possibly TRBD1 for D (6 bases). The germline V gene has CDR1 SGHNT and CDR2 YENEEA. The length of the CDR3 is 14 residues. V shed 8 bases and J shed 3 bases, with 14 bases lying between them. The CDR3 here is CASSPGGYYNEQFF. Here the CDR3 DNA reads TGTGCCAGCTCCCCTGGGGGCTACTACAATGAGCAGTTCTTC.

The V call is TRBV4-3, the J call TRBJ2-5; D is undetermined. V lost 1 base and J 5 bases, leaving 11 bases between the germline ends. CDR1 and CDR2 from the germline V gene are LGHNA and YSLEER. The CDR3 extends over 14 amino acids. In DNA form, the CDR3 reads TGCGCCAGCAGCCAAGTTTTTCCTCCGGAGACCCAGTACTTC. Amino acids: CASSQVFPPETQYF.

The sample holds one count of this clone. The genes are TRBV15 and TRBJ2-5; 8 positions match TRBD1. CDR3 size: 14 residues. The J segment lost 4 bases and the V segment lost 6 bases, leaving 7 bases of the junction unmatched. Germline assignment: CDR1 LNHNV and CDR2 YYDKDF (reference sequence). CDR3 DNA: TGTGCCACCAGACCGACAGGGGATGGAGAGACCCAGTACTTC. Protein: CATRPTGDGETQYF.

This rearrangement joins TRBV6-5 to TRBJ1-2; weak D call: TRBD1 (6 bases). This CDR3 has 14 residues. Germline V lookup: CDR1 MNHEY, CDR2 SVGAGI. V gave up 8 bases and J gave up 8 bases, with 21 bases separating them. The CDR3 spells CASGNEGDPEGYTF. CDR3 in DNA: TGTGCCAGCGGAAATGAGGGGGACCCAGAGGGCTACACCTTC.

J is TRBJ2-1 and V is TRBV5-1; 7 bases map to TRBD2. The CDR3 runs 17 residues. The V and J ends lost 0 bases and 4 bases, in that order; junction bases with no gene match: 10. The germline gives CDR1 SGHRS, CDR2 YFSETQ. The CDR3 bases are TGCGCCAGCAGCTTGGGTTTCGGGGGGATCCAATACAATGAGCAGTTCTTC. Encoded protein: CASSLGFGGIQYNEQFF.

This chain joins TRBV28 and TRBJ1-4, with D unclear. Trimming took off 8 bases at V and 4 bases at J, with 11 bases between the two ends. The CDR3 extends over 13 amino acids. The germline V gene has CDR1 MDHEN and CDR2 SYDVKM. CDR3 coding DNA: TGTGCCAGCCGCCTGGTCTATAATGAAAAACTGTTTTTT. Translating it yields CASRLVYNEKLFF.

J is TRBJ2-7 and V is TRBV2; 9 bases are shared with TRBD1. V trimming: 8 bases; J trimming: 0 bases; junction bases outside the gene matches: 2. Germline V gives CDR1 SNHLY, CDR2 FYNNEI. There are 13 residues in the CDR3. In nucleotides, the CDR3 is TGTGCCAGCGGGGACAGGGCCTCCTACGAGCAGTACTTC. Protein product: CASGDRASYEQYF.

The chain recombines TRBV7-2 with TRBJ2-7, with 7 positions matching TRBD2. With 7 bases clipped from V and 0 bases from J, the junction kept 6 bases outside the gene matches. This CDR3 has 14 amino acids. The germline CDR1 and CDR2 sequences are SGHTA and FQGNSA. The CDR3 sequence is CASIQVAGSYEQYF. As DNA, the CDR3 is TGTGCCAGCATCCAAGTAGCGGGCTCCTACGAGCAGTACTTC.

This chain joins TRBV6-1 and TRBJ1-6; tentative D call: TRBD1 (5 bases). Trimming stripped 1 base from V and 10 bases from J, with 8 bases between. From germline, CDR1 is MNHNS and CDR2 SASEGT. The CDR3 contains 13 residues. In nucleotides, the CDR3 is TGTGCCAGCAGTGAAGGGGCAGGGTCACCCCTCCACTTT. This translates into CASSEGAGSPLHF.

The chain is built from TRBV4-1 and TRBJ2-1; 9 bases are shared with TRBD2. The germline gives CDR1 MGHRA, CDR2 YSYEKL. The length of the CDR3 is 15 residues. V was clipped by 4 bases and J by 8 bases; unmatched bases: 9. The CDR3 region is CASSPLAGTMYEQFF. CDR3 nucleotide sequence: TGCGCCAGCAGCCCTCTAGCGGGAACCATGTATGAGCAGTTCTTC.

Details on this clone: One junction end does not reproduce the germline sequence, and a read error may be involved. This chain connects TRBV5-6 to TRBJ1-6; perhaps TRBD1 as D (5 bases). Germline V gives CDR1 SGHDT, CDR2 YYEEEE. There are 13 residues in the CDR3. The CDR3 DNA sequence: TGTGCCAGCAGCAAGGGGTATAGTTCACCCCTCCACTTT. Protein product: CASSKGYSSPLHF.